Listed here are 7 T cell receptor beta chains from one sample, sequenced in a study of identifying expanded T cells in peripheral blood. Here immunoSEQ multiplex PCR was the method, and the copy in TCRdb shows in-frame clones only, minus some. Among nearly 60,000 clones listed, roughly 90% were seen once. What was sequenced was blood. The receptors stem from a person aged 18 to 70 in good health.

This chain joins TRBV4-1 and TRBJ2-2; 8 bases are a match to TRBD1. The germline gives CDR1 MGHRA, CDR2 YSYEKL. The CDR3 is 16 residues long. V was pared by 0 bases and J by 5 bases, with 5 bases of the junction left unmatched. This CDR3 reads CASSQDRTGKTGELFF. The CDR3 DNA reads TGCGCCAGCAGCCAAGATAGGACAGGGAAAACCGGGGAGCTGTTTTTT.

This chain joins TRBV9 and TRBJ2-2; D is uncertain. Germline V lookup: CDR1 SGDLS, CDR2 YYNGEE. The CDR3 has 15 residues. Trimming took off 4 bases at V and 0 bases at J, with 10 bases between the two ends. This CDR3 reads CASSPYLANTGELFF. The DNA of the CDR3 is TGTGCCAGCAGCCCCTATCTAGCGAACACCGGGGAGCTGTTTTTT.

This chain joins TRBV19 and TRBJ2-7, with 11 bases fitting TRBD2. CDR1 is LNHDA and CDR2 is SQIVND in the germline V gene (reference sequence). V gave up 2 bases and J gave up 6 bases; unmatched junction bases: 3. This CDR3 has 14 residues. The CDR3 bases are TGTGCCAGTAGTATACGGCTAGCGGGAGGCGAGCAGTACTTC. It specifies CASSIRLAGGEQYF.

The CDR3 reads CASSDIPSGTISYEQYF. The CDR3, as DNA: TGTGCCAGCAGTGATATCCCTAGCGGGACTATCTCCTACGAGCAGTACTTC. The rearrangement links TRBV6-1 to TRBJ2-7, with 9 bases identical to TRBD2. Per the germline V gene, CDR1 is MNHNS and CDR2 is SASEGT. V was clipped by 3 bases and J by 0 bases; unmatched bases: 9. The CDR3 extends over 17 amino acids.

This clone appeared a single time. The genes are TRBV5-8 and TRBJ1-5; D is possibly TRBD1 (6 bases). The V gene lost 3 bases and the J gene lost 0 bases, with 10 bases spanning the gap. Germline-derived CDR1 and CDR2 are SGHTS and YDEGEE. The CDR3 covers 15 residues. DNA for the CDR3: TGTGCCAGCAGCTGGGAACAGGGTAGCAATCAGCCCCAGCATTTT. This encodes CASSWEQGSNQPQHF.

The table lists this clone with a count of one. V usage is TRBV13 and J usage is TRBJ2-2; TRBD1 matches at 8 bases. The length of the CDR3 is 16 residues. Germline-derived CDR1 and CDR2 are PRHDT and FYEKMQ (reference sequence). Trimming at V came to 2 bases and at J to 7 bases, leaving 9 bases not matched to a gene. The CDR3 sequence: CASSLTRTGGIGELFF. CDR3 nucleotide sequence: TGTGCCAGCAGCTTAACTCGAACAGGGGGGATCGGGGAGCTGTTTTTT.

V and J are TRBV4-3 and TRBJ1-1; no firm D call. Germline V lookup: CDR1 LGHNA, CDR2 YSLEER. The V and J ends lost 4 bases and 0 bases respectively, with 9 bases between them. CDR3 size: 14 residues. Here the CDR3 reads CASSRTSMNTEAFF. Written as DNA, the CDR3 is TGCGCCAGCAGCCGGACTTCCATGAACACTGAAGCTTTCTTT.